This T cell receptor beta chain was sequenced during a study of shared clonotypes between healthy human individuals. In the study overall: The study drew on a couple of women and three men aged 18 to 49 as donors. The study used three CD4 naive, three CD4 memory, two CD8 naive and one CD8 memory plate per donor.

Cells designated naive CD8 were CD45RO-negative and were positively selected for CCR7, with terminally differentiated effector memory CD45RA+ cells excluded. Every one of the donors was a Caucasian adult that lived in Nashville, Tennessee. The protocol was immunoSEQ multiplex PCR, while the TCRdb copy is restricted to in-frame clones and leaves out a portion. The sample carries about 870,000 clones, nearly 95% recorded once. Germline V CDR1 and CDR2: SGHAT, FQNNGV. Trimming removed 3 bases at V and 6 bases at J, with 3 bases between. This CDR3 region has 11 residues. The clonotype originates from a man aged 25 to 40 in good health. The sequencing sample was made of naive CD8+ T cells sorted from blood. The V call is TRBV11-2, the J call TRBJ2-1; no firm D call. CDR3 residues: CASSFSNEQFF. The CDR3 DNA reads as TGTGCCAGCAGCTTCAGCAATGAGCAGTTCTTC.